Given below is one T cell receptor (beta chain) in context. V lost 3 bases to trimming and J lost 2 bases, with 9 bases between them. Germline V gene lookup returns CDR1 SGHRS and CDR2 YFSETQ. The CDR3 totals 13 residues. CD8 memory was a combination that joined CD45RO+ cells with CCR7-negative CD45RA+ TemRA cells. The entry originates in a study of shared clonotypes between healthy human individuals. TCRdb's copy holds only in-frame clones and misses some; the assay was immunoSEQ multiplex PCR. The table includes roughly 300,000 clones, around nine tenths detected once. The clonotype originates from a man aged 18 to 30 in good health. This sequence joins TRBV5-1 and TRBJ2-7, with D tentatively TRBD1 or TRBD2 (5 bases each). The sequenced material came from memory CD8+ T cells sorted from blood. The subset was: CD45RO+ cells pooled with CCR7-negative TemRA cells. The CDR3 DNA reads as TGCGCCAGCAGCTGGTGGGGGACCTACGAGCAGTACTTC. The encoded protein is CASSWWGTYEQYF.